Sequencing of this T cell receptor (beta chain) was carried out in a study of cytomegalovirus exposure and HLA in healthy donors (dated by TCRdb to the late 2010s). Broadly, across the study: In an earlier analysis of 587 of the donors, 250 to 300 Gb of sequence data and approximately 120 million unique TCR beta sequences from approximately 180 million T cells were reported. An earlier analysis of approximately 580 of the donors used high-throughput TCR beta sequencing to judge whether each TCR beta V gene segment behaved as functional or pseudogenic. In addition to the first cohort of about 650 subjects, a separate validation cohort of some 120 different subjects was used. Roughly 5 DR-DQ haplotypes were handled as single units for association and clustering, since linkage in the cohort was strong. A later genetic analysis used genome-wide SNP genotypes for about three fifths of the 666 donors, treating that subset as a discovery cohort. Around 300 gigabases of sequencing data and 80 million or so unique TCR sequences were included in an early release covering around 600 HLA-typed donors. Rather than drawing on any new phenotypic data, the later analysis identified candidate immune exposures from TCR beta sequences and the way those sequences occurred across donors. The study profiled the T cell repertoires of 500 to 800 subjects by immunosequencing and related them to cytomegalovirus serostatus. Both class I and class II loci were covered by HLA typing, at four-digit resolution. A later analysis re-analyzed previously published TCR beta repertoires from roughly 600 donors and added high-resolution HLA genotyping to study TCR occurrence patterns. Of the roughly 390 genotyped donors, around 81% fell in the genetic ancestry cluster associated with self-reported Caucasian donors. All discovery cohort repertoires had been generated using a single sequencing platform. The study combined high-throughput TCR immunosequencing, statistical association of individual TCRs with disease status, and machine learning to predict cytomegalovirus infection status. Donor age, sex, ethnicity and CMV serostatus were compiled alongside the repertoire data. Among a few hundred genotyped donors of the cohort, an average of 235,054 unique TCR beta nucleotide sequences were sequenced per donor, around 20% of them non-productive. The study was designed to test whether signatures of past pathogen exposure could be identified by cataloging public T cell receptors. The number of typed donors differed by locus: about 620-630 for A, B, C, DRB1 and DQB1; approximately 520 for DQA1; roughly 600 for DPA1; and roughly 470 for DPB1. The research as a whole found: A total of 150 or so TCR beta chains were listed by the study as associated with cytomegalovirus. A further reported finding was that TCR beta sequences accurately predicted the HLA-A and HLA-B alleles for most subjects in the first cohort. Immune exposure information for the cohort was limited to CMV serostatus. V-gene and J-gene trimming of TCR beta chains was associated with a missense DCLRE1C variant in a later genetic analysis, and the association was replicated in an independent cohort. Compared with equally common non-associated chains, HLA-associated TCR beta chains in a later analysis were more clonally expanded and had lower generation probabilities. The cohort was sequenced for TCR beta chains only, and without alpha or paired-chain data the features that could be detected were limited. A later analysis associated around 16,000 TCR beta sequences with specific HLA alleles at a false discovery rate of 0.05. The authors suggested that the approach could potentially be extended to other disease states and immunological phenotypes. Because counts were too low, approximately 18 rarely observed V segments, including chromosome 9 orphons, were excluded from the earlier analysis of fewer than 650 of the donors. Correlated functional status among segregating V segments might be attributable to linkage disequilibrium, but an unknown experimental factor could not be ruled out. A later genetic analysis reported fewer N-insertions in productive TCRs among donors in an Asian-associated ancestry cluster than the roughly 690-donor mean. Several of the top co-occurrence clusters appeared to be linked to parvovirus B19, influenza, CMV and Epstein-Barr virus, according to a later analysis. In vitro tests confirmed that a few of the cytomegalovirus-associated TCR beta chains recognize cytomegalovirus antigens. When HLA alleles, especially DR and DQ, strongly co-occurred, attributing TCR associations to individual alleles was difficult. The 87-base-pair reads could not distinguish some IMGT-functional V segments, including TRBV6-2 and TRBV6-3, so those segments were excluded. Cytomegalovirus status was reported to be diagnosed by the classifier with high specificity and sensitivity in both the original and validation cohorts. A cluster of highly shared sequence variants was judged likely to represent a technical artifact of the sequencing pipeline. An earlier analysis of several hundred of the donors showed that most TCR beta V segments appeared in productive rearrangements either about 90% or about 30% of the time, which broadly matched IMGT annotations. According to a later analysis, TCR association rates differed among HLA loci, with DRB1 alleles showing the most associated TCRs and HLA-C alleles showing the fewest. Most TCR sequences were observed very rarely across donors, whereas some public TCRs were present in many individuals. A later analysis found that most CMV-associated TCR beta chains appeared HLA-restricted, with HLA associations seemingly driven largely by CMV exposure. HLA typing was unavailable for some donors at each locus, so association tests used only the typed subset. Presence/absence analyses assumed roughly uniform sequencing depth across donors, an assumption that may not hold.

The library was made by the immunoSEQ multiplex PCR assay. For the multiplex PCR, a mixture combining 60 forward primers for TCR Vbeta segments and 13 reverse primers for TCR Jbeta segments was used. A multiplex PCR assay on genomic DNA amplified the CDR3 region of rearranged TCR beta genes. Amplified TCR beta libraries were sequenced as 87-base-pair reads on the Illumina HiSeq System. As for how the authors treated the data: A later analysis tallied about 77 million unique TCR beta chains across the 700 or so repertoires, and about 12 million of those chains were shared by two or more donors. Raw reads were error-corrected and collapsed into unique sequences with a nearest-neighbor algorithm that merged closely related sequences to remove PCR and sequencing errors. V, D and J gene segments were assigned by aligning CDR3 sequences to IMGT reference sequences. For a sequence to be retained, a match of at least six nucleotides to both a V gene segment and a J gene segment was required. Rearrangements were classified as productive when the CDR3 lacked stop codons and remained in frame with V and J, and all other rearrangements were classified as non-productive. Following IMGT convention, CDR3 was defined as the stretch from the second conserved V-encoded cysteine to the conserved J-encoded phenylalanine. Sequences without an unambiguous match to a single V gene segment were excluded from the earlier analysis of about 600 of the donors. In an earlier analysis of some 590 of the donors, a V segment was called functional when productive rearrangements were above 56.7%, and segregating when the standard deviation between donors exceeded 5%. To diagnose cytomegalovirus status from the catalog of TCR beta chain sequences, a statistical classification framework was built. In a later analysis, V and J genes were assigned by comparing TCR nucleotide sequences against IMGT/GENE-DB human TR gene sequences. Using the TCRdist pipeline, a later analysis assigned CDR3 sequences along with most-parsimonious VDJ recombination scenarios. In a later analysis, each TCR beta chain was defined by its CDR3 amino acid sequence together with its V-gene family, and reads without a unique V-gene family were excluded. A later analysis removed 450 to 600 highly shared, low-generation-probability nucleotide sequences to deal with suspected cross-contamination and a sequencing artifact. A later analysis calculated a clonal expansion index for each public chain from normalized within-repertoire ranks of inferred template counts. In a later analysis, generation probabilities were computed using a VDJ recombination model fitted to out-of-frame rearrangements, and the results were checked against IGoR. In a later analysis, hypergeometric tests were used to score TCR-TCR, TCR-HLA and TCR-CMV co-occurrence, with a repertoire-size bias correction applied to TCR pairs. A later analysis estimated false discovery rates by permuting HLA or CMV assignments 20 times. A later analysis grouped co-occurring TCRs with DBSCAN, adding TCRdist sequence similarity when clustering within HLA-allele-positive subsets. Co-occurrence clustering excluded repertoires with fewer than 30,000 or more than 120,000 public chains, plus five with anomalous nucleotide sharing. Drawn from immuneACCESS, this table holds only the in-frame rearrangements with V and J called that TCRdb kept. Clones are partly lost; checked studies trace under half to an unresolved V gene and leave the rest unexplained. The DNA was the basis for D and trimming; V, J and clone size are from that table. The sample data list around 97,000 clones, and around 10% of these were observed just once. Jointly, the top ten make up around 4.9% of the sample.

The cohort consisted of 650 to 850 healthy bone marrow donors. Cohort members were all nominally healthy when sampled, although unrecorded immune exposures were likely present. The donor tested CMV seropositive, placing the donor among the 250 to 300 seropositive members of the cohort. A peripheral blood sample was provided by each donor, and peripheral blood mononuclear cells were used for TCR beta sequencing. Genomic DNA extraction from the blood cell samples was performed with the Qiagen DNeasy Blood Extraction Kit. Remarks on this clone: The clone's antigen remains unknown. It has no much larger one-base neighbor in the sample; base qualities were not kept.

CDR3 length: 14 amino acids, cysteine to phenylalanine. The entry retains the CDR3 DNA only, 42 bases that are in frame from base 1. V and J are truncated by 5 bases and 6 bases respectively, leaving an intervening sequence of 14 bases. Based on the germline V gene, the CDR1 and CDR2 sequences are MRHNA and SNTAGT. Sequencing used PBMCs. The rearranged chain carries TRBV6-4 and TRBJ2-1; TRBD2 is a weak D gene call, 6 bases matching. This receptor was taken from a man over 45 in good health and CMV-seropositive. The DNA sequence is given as TGTGCCAGCAGTATAGGGACTGAAACCAATGAGCAGTTCTTC. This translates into CASSIGTETNEQFF.